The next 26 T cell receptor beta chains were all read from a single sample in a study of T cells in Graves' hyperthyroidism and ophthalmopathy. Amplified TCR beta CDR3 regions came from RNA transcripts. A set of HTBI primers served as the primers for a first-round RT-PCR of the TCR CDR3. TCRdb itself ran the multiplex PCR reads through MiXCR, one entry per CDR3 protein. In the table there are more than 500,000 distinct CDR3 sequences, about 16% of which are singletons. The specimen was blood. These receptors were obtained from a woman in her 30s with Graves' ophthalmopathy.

The CDR3 nucleotides read TGCAGTGCCGACTCGACTAGCGGGAGTCGCGAGCAGTACTTC. The encoded protein is CSADSTSGSREQYF. The chain carries TRBV20-1 and TRBJ2-7, with 12 positions matching TRBD2. This CDR3 is built from 14 residues. Germline assignment: CDR1 DFQATT and CDR2 SNEGSKA (reference sequence). The junction had 9 bases not matched to a gene; V was cut back by 6 bases and J by 6 bases.

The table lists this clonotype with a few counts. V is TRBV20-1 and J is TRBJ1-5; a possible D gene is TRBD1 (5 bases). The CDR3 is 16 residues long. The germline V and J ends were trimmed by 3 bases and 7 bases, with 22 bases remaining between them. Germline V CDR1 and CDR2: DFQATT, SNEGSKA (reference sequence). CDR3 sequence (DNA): TGCAGTGCTAGTGATTGGAGACAGAAAGGAATACAGCCCCAGCATTTT. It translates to CSASDWRQKGIQPQHF.

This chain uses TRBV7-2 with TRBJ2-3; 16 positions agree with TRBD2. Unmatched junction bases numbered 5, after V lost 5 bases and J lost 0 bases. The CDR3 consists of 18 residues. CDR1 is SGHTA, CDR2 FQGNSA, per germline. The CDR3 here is CASSLGTSGRASTDTQYF. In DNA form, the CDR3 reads TGTGCCAGCAGCCTCGGGACTAGCGGGAGGGCTAGCACAGATACGCAGTATTTT. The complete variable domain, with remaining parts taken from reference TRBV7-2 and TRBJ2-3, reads GAGVSQSPSNKVTEKGKDVELRCDPISGHTALYWYRQSLGQGLEFLIYFQGNSAPDKSGLPSDRFSAERTGGSVSTLTIQRTQQEDSAVYLCASSLGTSGRASTDTQYFGPGTRLTVL.

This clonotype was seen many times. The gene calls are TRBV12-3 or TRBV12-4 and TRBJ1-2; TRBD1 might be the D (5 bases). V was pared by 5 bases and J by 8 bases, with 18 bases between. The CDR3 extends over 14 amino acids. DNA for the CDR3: TGTGCCAGCAGTCTCCACGGGGGAACGCGAGGCTACACCTTC. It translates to CASSLHGGTRGYTF.

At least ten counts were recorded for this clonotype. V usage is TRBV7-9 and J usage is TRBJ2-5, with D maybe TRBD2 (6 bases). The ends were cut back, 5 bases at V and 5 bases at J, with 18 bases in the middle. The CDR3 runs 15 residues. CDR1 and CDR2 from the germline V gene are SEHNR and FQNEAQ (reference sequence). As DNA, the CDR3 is TGTGCCAGCAGCCAACTGACCGGGGGTACGGAGACCCAGTACTTC. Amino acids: CASSQLTGGTETQYF.

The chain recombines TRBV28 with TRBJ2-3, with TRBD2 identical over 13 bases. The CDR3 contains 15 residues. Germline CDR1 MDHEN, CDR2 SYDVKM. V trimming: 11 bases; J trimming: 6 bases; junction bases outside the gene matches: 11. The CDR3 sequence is CAGGYQTSGRDTQYF. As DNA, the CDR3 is TGTGCCGGGGGATATCAGACTAGCGGGAGGGATACGCAGTATTTT.

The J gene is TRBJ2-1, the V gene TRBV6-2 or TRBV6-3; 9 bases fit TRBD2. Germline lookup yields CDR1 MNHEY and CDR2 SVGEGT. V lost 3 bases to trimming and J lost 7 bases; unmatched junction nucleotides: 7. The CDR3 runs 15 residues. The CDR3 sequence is CASSYLAGELNEQFF. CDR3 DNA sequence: TGTGCCAGCAGTTATTTAGCGGGGGAACTAAATGAGCAGTTCTTC.

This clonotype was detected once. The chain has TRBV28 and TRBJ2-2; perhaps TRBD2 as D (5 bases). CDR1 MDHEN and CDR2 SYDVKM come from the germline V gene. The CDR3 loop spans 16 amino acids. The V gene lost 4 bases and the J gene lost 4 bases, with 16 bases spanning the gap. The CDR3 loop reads CASSWGQRKITGELFF. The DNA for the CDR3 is TGTGCCAGCAGTTGGGGTCAGCGGAAAATCACCGGGGAGCTGTTTTTT.

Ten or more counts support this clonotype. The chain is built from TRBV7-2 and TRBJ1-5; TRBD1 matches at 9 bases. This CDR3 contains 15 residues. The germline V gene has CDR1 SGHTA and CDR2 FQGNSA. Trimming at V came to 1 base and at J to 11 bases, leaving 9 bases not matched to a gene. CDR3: CASSLDTGGFSSQHF. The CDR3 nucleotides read TGTGCCAGCAGCTTAGATACAGGGGGCTTTTCGTCCCAGCATTTT.

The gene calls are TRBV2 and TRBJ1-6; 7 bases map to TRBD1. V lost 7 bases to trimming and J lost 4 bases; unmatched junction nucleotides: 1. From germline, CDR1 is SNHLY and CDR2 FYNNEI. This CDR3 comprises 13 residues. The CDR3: CASTTGYNSPLHF. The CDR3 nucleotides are TGTGCCAGCACGACAGGGTATAATTCACCCCTCCACTTT.

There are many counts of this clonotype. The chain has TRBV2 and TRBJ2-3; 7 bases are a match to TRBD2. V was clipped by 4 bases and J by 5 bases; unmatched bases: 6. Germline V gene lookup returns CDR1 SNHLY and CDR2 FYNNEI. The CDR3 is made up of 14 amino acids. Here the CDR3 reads CASSGLAQEDTQYF. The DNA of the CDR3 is TGTGCCAGCAGTGGACTAGCTCAGGAAGATACGCAGTATTTT.

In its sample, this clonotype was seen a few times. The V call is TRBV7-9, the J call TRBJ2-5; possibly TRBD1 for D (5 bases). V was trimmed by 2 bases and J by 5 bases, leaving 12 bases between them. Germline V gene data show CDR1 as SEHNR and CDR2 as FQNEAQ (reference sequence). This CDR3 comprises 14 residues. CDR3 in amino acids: CASSLPGMEETQYF. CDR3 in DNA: TGTGCCAGCAGCTTACCAGGGATGGAGGAGACCCAGTACTTC.

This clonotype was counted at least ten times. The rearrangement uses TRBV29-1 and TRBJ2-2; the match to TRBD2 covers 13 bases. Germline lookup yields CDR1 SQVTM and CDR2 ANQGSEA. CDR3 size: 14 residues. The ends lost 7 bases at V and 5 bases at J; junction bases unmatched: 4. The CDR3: CSARTSGSTGELFF. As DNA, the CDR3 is TGCAGCGCCAGGACTAGCGGGAGTACCGGGGAGCTGTTTTTT.

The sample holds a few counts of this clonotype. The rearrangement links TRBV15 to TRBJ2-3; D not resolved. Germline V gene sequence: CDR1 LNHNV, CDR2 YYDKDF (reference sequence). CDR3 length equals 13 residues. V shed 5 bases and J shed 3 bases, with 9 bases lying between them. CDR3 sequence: CATSLPATDTQYF. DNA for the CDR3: TGTGCCACCAGCCTCCCCGCAACAGATACGCAGTATTTT.

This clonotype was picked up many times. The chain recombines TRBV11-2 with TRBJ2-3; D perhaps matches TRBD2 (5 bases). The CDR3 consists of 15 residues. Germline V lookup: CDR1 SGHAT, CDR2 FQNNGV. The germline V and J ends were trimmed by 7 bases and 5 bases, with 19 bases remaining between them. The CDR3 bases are TGTGCCAGCACTTGGAGGTCTGGGTATGGAGATACGCAGTATTTT. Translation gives CASTWRSGYGDTQYF.

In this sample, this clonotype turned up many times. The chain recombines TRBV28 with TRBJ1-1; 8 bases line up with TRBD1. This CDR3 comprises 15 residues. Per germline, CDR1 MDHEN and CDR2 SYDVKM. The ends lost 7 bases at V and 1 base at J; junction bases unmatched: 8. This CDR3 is CASKDWTGQNTEAFF. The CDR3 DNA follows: TGTGCCAGCAAGGACTGGACAGGGCAGAACACTGAAGCTTTCTTT.

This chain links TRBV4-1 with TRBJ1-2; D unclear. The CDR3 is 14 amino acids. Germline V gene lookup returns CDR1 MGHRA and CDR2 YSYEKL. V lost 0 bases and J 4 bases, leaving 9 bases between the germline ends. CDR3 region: CASSQDSLTYGYTF. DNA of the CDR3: TGCGCCAGCAGCCAAGATAGCCTAACCTATGGCTACACCTTC.

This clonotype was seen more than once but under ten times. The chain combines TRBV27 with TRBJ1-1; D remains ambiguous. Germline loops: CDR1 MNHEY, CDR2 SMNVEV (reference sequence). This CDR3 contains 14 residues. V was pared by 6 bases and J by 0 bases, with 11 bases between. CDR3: CASRTNYMNTEAFF. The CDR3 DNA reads TGTGCCAGCAGGACAAATTATATGAACACTGAAGCTTTCTTT.

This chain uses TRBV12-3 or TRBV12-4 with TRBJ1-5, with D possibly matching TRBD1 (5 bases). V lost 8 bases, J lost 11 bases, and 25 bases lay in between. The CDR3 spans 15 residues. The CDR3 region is CASSPGRRSHRAQHF. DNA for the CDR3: TGTGCCAGCTCACCGGGACGGAGGAGTCATAGGGCCCAGCATTTT.

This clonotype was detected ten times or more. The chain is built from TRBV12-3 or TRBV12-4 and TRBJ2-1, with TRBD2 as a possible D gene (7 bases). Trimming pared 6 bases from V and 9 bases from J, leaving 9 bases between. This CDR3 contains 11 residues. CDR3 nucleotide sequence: TGTGCCAGCAGGGGGGGGCTTGAGCAGTTCTTC. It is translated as CASRGGLEQFF.

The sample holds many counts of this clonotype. CDR3 bases: TGTGCCAGCAGGATTTTGGGGATCGACGAGCAGTACTTC. Its translation: CASRILGIDEQYF. This chain connects TRBV28 to TRBJ2-7; the D is unclear. CDR1 and CDR2 from the germline V gene are MDHEN and SYDVKM. The CDR3 spans 13 residues. The ends were cut back, 6 bases at V and 5 bases at J, with 14 bases in the middle.

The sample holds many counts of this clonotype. The CDR3 reads CASSPVILGDNEQFF. For the CDR3, the DNA is TGTGCCAGCAGCCCTGTGATCCTGGGCGACAATGAGCAGTTCTTC. The chain has TRBV7-2 and TRBJ2-1; D is unclear. The CDR3 extends over 15 amino acids. The V and J ends lost 5 bases and 5 bases respectively, with 16 bases between them. The germline gives CDR1 SGHTA, CDR2 FQGNSA.

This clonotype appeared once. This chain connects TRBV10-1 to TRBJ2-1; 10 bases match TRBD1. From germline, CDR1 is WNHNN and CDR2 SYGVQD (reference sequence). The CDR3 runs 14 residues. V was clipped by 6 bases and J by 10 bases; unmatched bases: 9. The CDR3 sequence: CASRAGTGAGEQFF. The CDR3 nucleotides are TGCGCCAGCAGAGCAGGGACAGGGGCAGGGGAGCAGTTCTTC.

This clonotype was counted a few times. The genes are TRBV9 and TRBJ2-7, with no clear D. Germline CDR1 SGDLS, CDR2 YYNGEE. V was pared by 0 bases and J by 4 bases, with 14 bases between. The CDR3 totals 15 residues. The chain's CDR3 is CASSVEGSYGYEQYF. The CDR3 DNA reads TGTGCCAGCAGCGTAGAGGGCAGCTACGGATACGAGCAGTACTTC.

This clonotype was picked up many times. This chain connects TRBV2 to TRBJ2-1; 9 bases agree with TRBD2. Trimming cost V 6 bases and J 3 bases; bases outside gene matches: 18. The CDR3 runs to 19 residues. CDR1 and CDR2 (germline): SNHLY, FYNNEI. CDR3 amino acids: CASRPTGTSPRSSYNEQFF. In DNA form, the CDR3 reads TGTGCCAGCAGGCCGACCGGGACTAGCCCCCGGAGTAGCTACAATGAGCAGTTCTTC. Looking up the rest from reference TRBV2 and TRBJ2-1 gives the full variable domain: EPEVTQTPSHQVTQMGQEVILRCVPISNHLYFYWYRQILGQKVEFLVSFYNNEISEKSEIFDDQFSVERPDGSNFTLKIRSTKLEDSAMYFCASRPTGTSPRSSYNEQFFGPGTRLTVL.

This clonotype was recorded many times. DNA for the CDR3: TGCGCCAGCAGCCAAACAGGGATTCGGACAGCTTTCTTT. This encodes CASSQTGIRTAFF. The V gene is TRBV4-3, the J gene TRBJ1-1; D perhaps matches TRBD1 (6 bases). The CDR3 totals 13 residues. The V gene lost 2 bases and the J gene lost 10 bases, with 14 bases spanning the gap. Germline CDR1 and CDR2: LGHNA and YSLEER.